What follows are 21 T cell receptor beta chains derived from one specimen sequenced in a study of blood T cell repertoires in COVID-19. The repertoire was sequenced with immunoSEQ multiplex PCR; TCRdb's copy has only in-frame clones and lacks some. The sample yields around 300,000 clones, 75% to 90% seen once. Specimen: PBMCs or T cells enriched from blood (not recorded which). The receptors here all came from a woman younger than 35 who had recovered from COVID-19.

V and J are TRBV10-3 and TRBJ2-3; TRBD1 matches at 10 bases. The germline V gene encodes CDR1 ENHRY and CDR2 SYGVKD. Trimming cost V 6 bases and J 6 bases; bases outside gene matches: 6. CDR3 size: 14 residues. For the CDR3, the DNA is TGTGCCATCAGGGCCGGGACAGGGGAGGATACGCAGTATTTT. This translates into CAIRAGTGEDTQYF.

This clone was recorded a few times. The rearrangement joins TRBV6-5 to TRBJ1-5; 9 bases match TRBD1. The CDR3 covers 15 residues. Trimming at V came to 5 bases and at J to 6 bases, leaving 8 bases not matched to a gene. Germline CDR1 and CDR2: MNHEY and SVGAGI. This CDR3 reads CASSRGTGPSQPQHF. The CDR3 bases are TGTGCCAGCAGTCGGGGGACAGGGCCCAGTCAGCCCCAGCATTTT.

The chain has TRBV7-9 and TRBJ2-7; 10 nucleotides line up with TRBD1. With V trimmed by 1 base and J by 3 bases, 6 bases remained unmatched. The CDR3 sequence is 16 residues long. Germline assignment: CDR1 SEHNR and CDR2 FQNEAQ (reference sequence). In DNA, the CDR3 is TGTGCCAGCAGCTTAGTAAGTTGGGACAGGGGCTACGAGCAGTACTTC. This gives the protein CASSLVSWDRGYEQYF.

V gene TRBV5-1 combines with J gene TRBJ2-7, with a tentative D call TRBD1 (6 bases). There are 15 residues in the CDR3. With 7 bases removed from V and 4 bases from J, the gap between germline ends came to 21 bases. Germline CDR1 reads SGHRS; CDR2 reads YFSETQ. The CDR3 sequence: CASAVRDTGIYEQYF. The CDR3 coding sequence is TGCGCCAGCGCCGTGAGGGACACAGGGATTTACGAGCAGTACTTC.

This clone appeared a single time. The chain couples TRBV5-1 to TRBJ1-2; 9 bases are shared with TRBD1. CDR1 and CDR2 (germline): SGHRS, YFSETQ. The J segment lost 6 bases and the V segment lost 3 bases, leaving 6 bases of the junction unmatched. The CDR3 is made up of 14 amino acids. The CDR3 bases are TGCGCCAGCAGCTCGGACAGGGGATTCCATGGCTACACCTTC. Translation gives CASSSDRGFHGYTF.

This chain links TRBV11-2 with TRBJ2-3; D may be TRBD2 (6 bases). The CDR3 covers 15 residues. Looked up from germline, CDR1 is SGHAT and CDR2 is FQNNGV. V dropped 5 bases and J dropped 7 bases, with 19 bases sitting between them. CDR3 in amino acids: CASSAPGVSIHTQYF. The CDR3 DNA sequence: TGTGCCAGCAGCGCTCCGGGGGTTTCGATCCATACGCAGTATTTT.

The CDR3 sequence is CASSREGTSNQPQHF. CDR3 DNA sequence: TGCGCCAGCAGCCGAGAGGGGACAAGCAATCAGCCCCAGCATTTT. The chain couples TRBV5-1 to TRBJ1-5; TRBD1 might be the D (6 bases). CDR3 length: 15 amino acids. CDR1 SGHRS and CDR2 YFSETQ come from the germline V gene. Trimming took off 4 bases at V and 1 base at J, with 12 bases between the two ends.

The chain employs TRBV25-1 and TRBJ1-1; TRBD1 is a possible D gene (5 bases). CDR3 length equals 13 residues. Trimming removed 3 bases from V and 7 bases from J, with 12 bases in between. Germline lookup yields CDR1 MGHDK and CDR2 SYGVNS. CDR3 nucleotides: TGTGCCAGCAGTGAGTTGACAGCACGTGAAGCTTTCTTT. It specifies CASSELTAREAFF.

This chain joins TRBV19 and TRBJ1-3, with D maybe TRBD1 (6 bases). The V end lost 4 bases, the J end lost 2 bases, and 18 bases lay between the germline ends. The germline gives CDR1 LNHDA, CDR2 SQIVND (reference sequence). The CDR3 is made up of 17 amino acids. The DNA for the CDR3 is TGTGCCAGTAGTACTCACGAGGCAGGGGACGCTGGAAACACCATATATTTT. Its protein is CASSTHEAGDAGNTIYF.

The V gene is TRBV27, the J gene TRBJ2-3; 14 bases agree with TRBD2. Germline-derived CDR1 and CDR2 are MNHEY and SMNVEV (reference sequence). J was trimmed by 2 bases and V by 5 bases; bases with no gene match: 9. The CDR3 runs to 18 residues. The CDR3 region is CASSHSGTSGGYTDTQYF. The CDR3 nucleotides read TGTGCCAGCAGTCATTCCGGGACTAGCGGGGGTTACACAGATACGCAGTATTTT.

The chain joins TRBV29-1 to TRBJ1-2, with a possible D match to TRBD1 (6 bases). The CDR3 runs 13 residues. Trimming took off 5 bases at V and 5 bases at J, with 15 bases between the two ends. Germline CDR1 SQVTM, CDR2 ANQGSEA. The CDR3 nucleotides read TGCAGCGTTCGACCGCAACAGGGTTATGGCTACACCTTC. Protein sequence: CSVRPQQGYGYTF.

The chain uses TRBV6-1 and TRBJ1-1; 10 positions agree with TRBD1. After removal of 2 bases from V and 4 bases from J, the junction contained 7 bases not matched to a gene. The CDR3 is made up of 16 amino acids. CDR1 is MNHNS and CDR2 is SASEGT in the germline V gene. CDR3 region: CASSEPRRDRGTEAFF. For the CDR3, the DNA is TGTGCCAGCAGTGAACCCCGCAGGGACAGGGGCACTGAAGCTTTCTTT.

The CDR3 loop is CASSLVGGRAGNSPLHF. CDR3 nucleotide sequence: TGCGCCAGCAGCTTGGTAGGTGGCAGGGCCGGTAATTCACCCCTCCACTTT. The chain uses TRBV5-1 and TRBJ1-6; TRBD1 might be the D (5 bases). Germline V gene data show CDR1 as SGHRS and CDR2 as YFSETQ. The CDR3 totals 17 residues. Trimming took off 0 bases at V and 6 bases at J, with 16 bases between the two ends. The variable domain in full, with the rest retrieved from reference TRBV5-1 and TRBJ1-6, is KAGVTQTPRYLIKTRGQQVTLSCSPISGHRSVSWYQQTPGQGLQFLFEYFSETQRNKGNFPGRFSGRQFSNSRSEMNVSTLELGDSALYLCASSLVGGRAGNSPLHFGNGTRLTVT.

This clone was counted a single time. The chain recombines TRBV20-1 with TRBJ1-2; D is possibly TRBD1 (5 bases). The CDR3 contains 15 residues. Per the germline V gene, CDR1 is DFQATT and CDR2 is SNEGSKA (reference sequence). Trimming left V 3 bases short and J 4 bases short, with 18 bases between. CDR3 in DNA: TGCAGTGCTAGTCCTTTAATGGAACAGGCCTATGGCTACACCTTC. It is translated as CSASPLMEQAYGYTF.

This sequence joins TRBV19 and TRBJ2-2; 11 bases map to TRBD1. Germline loops: CDR1 LNHDA, CDR2 SQIVND (reference sequence). The CDR3 extends over 15 amino acids. Trimming at V came to 3 bases and at J to 4 bases, leaving 1 base not matched to a gene. The CDR3: CASSMDRGLTGELFF. Here the CDR3 DNA reads TGTGCCAGTAGTATGGACAGGGGGCTCACCGGGGAGCTGTTTTTT.

V usage is TRBV19 and J usage is TRBJ1-5; TRBD1 aligns across 7 bases. CDR1 is LNHDA, CDR2 SQIVND, per germline (reference sequence). J was trimmed by 5 bases and V by 1 base; bases with no gene match: 8. The CDR3 has 16 amino acids. DNA for the CDR3: TGTGCCAGTAGTATAGCTCCAGGGGGTGGATATCAGCCCCAGCATTTT. Protein product: CASSIAPGGGYQPQHF.

The CDR3: CASSQDLLAGGGDTQYF. CDR3 nucleotide sequence: TGTGCCAGCAGCCAAGATTTACTAGCGGGGGGTGGAGATACGCAGTATTTT. The rearrangement uses TRBV3-1 (or the pseudogene TRBV3-2) and TRBJ2-3; 12 bases line up with TRBD2. The length of the CDR3 is 17 residues. In germline, CDR1 is LGHDT, CDR2 YNNKEL (reference sequence). V was pared by 0 bases and J by 5 bases, with 6 bases of the junction left unmatched.

The rearrangement joins TRBV14 to TRBJ2-3; D is ambiguous. CDR1 is SGHDN, CDR2 FVKESK, per germline. The CDR3 contains 14 residues. The V end lost 3 bases, the J end lost 2 bases, and 9 bases lay between the germline ends. CDR3 sequence reads: CASSHALDTDTQYF. The CDR3 region has the DNA TGTGCCAGCAGCCATGCCTTAGACACAGATACGCAGTATTTT.

Only one count was recorded for this clone. The chain has TRBV27 and TRBJ1-2; possibly TRBD1 for D (6 bases). Germline values: CDR1 MNHEY, CDR2 SMNVEV (reference sequence). V lost 1 base and J 4 bases, leaving 10 bases between the germline ends. The CDR3 length is 14 residues. CDR3 coding DNA: TGTGCCAGCAGTTTATACGGACAGAGCTATGGCTACACCTTC. This gives the protein CASSLYGQSYGYTF.

The chain uses TRBV6-1 and TRBJ2-7; the match to TRBD1 covers 8 bases. This CDR3 comprises 16 residues. V gave up 0 bases and J gave up 4 bases; unmatched junction bases: 8. Germline CDR1 and CDR2: MNHNS and SASEGT. Here the CDR3 DNA reads TGTGCCAGCAGTGAAGCGAAGGACAGGGCAGGGTACGAGCAGTACTTC. It codes for CASSEAKDRAGYEQYF.

V usage is TRBV21-1 and J usage is TRBJ1-2. TRBV21-1 is a pseudogene. This CDR3 has 17 amino acids. The DNA of the CDR3 is TGTGCCAGCAGCAAAGATCGTTATCGGGGGTGGAACTATGGCTACACCTTC. This codes for CASSKDRYRGWNYGYTF.